The next 26 T cell receptor beta chains were all read from a single sample in a study of blood T cell repertoires in COVID-19. TCRdb's copy holds only in-frame clones and misses some; the assay was immunoSEQ multiplex PCR. Among 300,000 to 350,000 clones, about 90% were seen once, and the ten largest hold roughly 2.1%. Sequencing was performed on peripheral blood. The receptor set was obtained from a man between 18 and 29 years old with active or convalescent COVID-19.

The chain recombines TRBV19 with TRBJ2-1; D call uncertain. Germline assignment: CDR1 LNHDA and CDR2 SQIVND (reference sequence). V was clipped by 3 bases and J by 9 bases, with 18 bases between them. CDR3 length equals 15 residues. DNA for the CDR3: TGTGCCAGTAGTATCCGGTCTAGTTTCTTAAGTGAGCAGTTCTTC. This translates into CASSIRSSFLSEQFF. The entire variable domain, with the rest obtained from reference TRBV19 and TRBJ2-1, is as follows: DGGITQSPKYLFRKEGQNVTLSCEQNLNHDAMYWYRQDPGQGLRLIYYSQIVNDFQKGDIAEGYSVSREKKESFPLTVTSAQKNPTAFYLCASSIRSSFLSEQFFGPGTRLTVL.

The J gene is TRBJ2-4, the V gene TRBV11-2; perhaps TRBD1 as D (6 bases). The CDR3 has 16 amino acids. Germline CDR1 SGHAT, CDR2 FQNNGV. The V gene lost 5 bases and the J gene lost 0 bases, with 14 bases spanning the gap. CDR3 in amino acids: CASSPRGRLAKNIQYF. The CDR3 DNA reads TGTGCCAGCAGCCCCAGGGGACGGCTAGCCAAAAACATTCAGTACTTC.

This sequence joins TRBV3-1 (or the pseudogene TRBV3-2) and TRBJ2-1; 12 nucleotides align to TRBD2. Trimming removed 4 bases from V and 16 bases from J; junction bases left unmatched: 5. The CDR3 sequence is 12 residues long. From germline, CDR1 is LGHDT and CDR2 YNNKEL (reference sequence). In DNA form, the CDR3 reads TGTGCCAGCAGCCGAGGACTAGCGGGATTATTCTTC. It translates to CASSRGLAGLFF.

This clone appeared a single time. V and J are TRBV19 and TRBJ1-4, with unresolved D. The length of the CDR3 is 11 residues. Germline V gene data show CDR1 as LNHDA and CDR2 as SQIVND (reference sequence). Trimming took 5 bases from V and 8 from J, leaving 6 bases between them. The CDR3 region has the DNA TGTGCCAGTAGTGTCCGGGAAAAACTGTTTTTT. Encoded protein: CASSVREKLFF.

This clone occurred a few times. The chain joins TRBV6-2 or TRBV6-3 to TRBJ1-5, with TRBD1 matching over 7 bases. V trimming: 6 bases; J trimming: 4 bases; junction bases outside the gene matches: 6. Germline lookup yields CDR1 MNHEY and CDR2 SVGEGT. This CDR3 is 14 amino acids long. CDR3 sequence reads: CASSRGTENQPQHF. The CDR3 DNA reads TGTGCCAGCAGCCGCGGGACAGAGAATCAGCCCCAGCATTTT.

The chain has TRBV29-1 and TRBJ2-1; TRBD1 aligns across 7 bases. Per germline, CDR1 SQVTM and CDR2 ANQGSEA. V shed 5 bases, J shed 5 bases, and the junction held 9 bases outside the gene matches. CDR3 size: 14 residues. This CDR3 reads CSVPEGGWDNEQFF. CDR3 in DNA: TGCAGCGTTCCCGAAGGGGGCTGGGACAATGAGCAGTTCTTC.

The V and J genes are TRBV15 and TRBJ2-3; D is possibly TRBD1 (5 bases). This CDR3 has 16 amino acids. Germline V gene lookup returns CDR1 LNHNV and CDR2 YYDKDF (reference sequence). The V gene lost 3 bases and the J gene lost 0 bases, with 13 bases spanning the gap. The CDR3 bases are TGTGCCACCAGCAGGTCGGACAAGACTAGCACAGATACGCAGTATTTT. As protein: CATSRSDKTSTDTQYF.

V and J are TRBV18 and TRBJ1-5; the match to TRBD1 covers 8 bases. The CDR3 totals 16 residues. CDR1 is KGHSH, CDR2 LQKENI, per germline. V gave up 6 bases and J gave up 2 bases; unmatched junction bases: 9. The CDR3 here is CASSRSTGVGNQPQHF. CDR3 nucleotides: TGTGCCAGCTCGCGTTCGACAGGGGTTGGCAATCAGCCCCAGCATTTT.

This chain uses TRBV5-4 with TRBJ2-5; the match to TRBD2 covers 7 bases. The CDR3 consists of 15 residues. Germline V lookup: CDR1 SGHNT, CDR2 YYREEE (reference sequence). With V trimmed by 1 base and J by 4 bases, 7 bases remained unmatched. The CDR3 sequence is CASSLSLAAGETQYF. As DNA, the CDR3 is TGTGCCAGCAGCTTGAGTCTAGCGGCGGGAGAGACCCAGTACTTC.

This rearrangement joins TRBV10-3 to TRBJ2-1, with a possible D match to TRBD2 (6 bases). V was clipped by 3 bases and J by 3 bases, with 15 bases between them. Germline V CDR1 and CDR2: ENHRY, SYGVKD. This CDR3 is built from 16 residues. The CDR3: CAISEPRDSYYNEQFF. The DNA for the CDR3 is TGTGCCATCAGTGAACCTCGGGACTCCTACTACAATGAGCAGTTCTTC.

The rearrangement links TRBV6-5 to TRBJ2-3, with 10 bases fitting TRBD2. The CDR3 is 14 amino acids. Germline-derived CDR1 and CDR2 are MNHEY and SVGAGI. V shed 7 bases and J 4 bases; nucleotides not matched to a gene: 5. CDR3: CASTLAGAADTQYF. CDR3 sequence (DNA): TGTGCCAGCACCCTAGCGGGAGCGGCAGATACGCAGTATTTT.

In nucleotides, the CDR3 is TGTGCCAGCAGCTTGGGTCCGGTGTGGGGGGTTCAGCCCCAGCATTTT. It encodes CASSLGPVWGVQPQHF. V gene TRBV5-5 combines with J gene TRBJ1-5, with TRBD1 as a possible D gene (5 bases). Between the trimmed V and J ends, which lost 0 bases and 6 bases, there was a span of 16 bases. CDR1 SGHKS and CDR2 YYEKEE come from the germline V gene (reference sequence). This CDR3 comprises 16 residues.

This chain uses TRBV4-1 with TRBJ2-7; possible D gene TRBD1, 6 bases. The length of the CDR3 is 18 residues. The V and J ends lost 2 bases and 2 bases respectively, with 22 bases between them. Germline values: CDR1 MGHRA, CDR2 YSYEKL. The CDR3 DNA follows: TGCGCCAGCAGCCAATACGGGACATCCTACCTCCAGCCCTACGAGCAGTACTTC. This translates into CASSQYGTSYLQPYEQYF.

The gene calls are TRBV4-1 and TRBJ1-1; TRBD1 agrees at 7 bases. CDR1 MGHRA and CDR2 YSYEKL come from the germline V gene. With 1 base clipped from V and 8 bases from J, the junction kept 7 bases outside the gene matches. This CDR3 region has 14 residues. CDR3 loop: CASSQVIRGQEAFF. The CDR3 bases are TGCGCCAGCAGCCAAGTGATAAGGGGACAGGAAGCTTTCTTT.

This chain connects TRBV7-9 to TRBJ2-1; 7 bases agree with TRBD1. Germline V gene data show CDR1 as SEHNR and CDR2 as FQNEAQ (reference sequence). CDR3 size: 15 residues. V lost 5 bases, J lost 0 bases, and 4 bases stayed unmatched. The CDR3 loop reads CASSRTGLSYNEQFF. Written as DNA, the CDR3 is TGTGCCAGCAGCAGGACAGGCCTCTCCTACAATGAGCAGTTCTTC.

This clone was recorded once. The rearrangement links TRBV6-6 to TRBJ2-3; D is ambiguous. V was trimmed by 3 bases and J by 4 bases, leaving 8 bases between them. CDR1 is MNHNY and CDR2 is SVGAGI in the germline V gene (reference sequence). The CDR3 runs to 13 residues. CDR3: CASSYSSADTQYF. The CDR3, as DNA: TGTGCCAGCAGTTATAGCAGCGCAGATACGCAGTATTTT.

This chain's CDR3 is CASRRFCREDTDTQYF. The CDR3 nucleotides read TGTGCCAGCAGGCGCTTTTGTCGGGAGGACACAGATACGCAGTATTTT. The rearrangement links TRBV12-1 to TRBJ2-3; the tabulated D call, TRBD2, remains unverified against the DNA. TRBV12-1 is a known pseudogene. The CDR3 runs to 16 residues.

Regarding this clone: Other DNA sequences in this specimen translate into the identical CDR3. The chain recombines TRBV28 with TRBJ1-5; a possible D gene is TRBD1 (5 bases). From germline, CDR1 is MDHEN and CDR2 SYDVKM. CDR3 length: 14 residues. Trimming took off 3 bases at V and 7 bases at J, with 13 bases between the two ends. The CDR3 region is CASSFSGRGQPQHF. CDR3 sequence (DNA): TGTGCCAGCAGTTTCTCAGGGCGGGGGCAGCCCCAGCATTTT.

V and J are TRBV6-5 and TRBJ1-2; unclear D gene. V was clipped by 7 bases and J by 11 bases, with 11 bases between them. The CDR3 sequence is 10 residues long. Germline assignment: CDR1 MNHEY and CDR2 SVGAGI. This chain's CDR3 is CASNRTGYTF. Here the CDR3 DNA reads TGTGCCAGCAATCGGACGGGATACACCTTC.

The gene calls are TRBV9 and TRBJ1-5; D is possibly TRBD1 (6 bases). Deletions cut 1 base from V and 0 bases from J, with 8 bases between. CDR1 is SGDLS and CDR2 is YYNGEE in the germline V gene. The CDR3 spans 15 residues. CDR3 DNA: TGTGCCAGCAGCGTAACAGGGATTAGCAATCAGCCCCAGCATTTT. This sequence encodes CASSVTGISNQPQHF.

The chain has TRBV6-5 and TRBJ2-5, with D perhaps TRBD1 (5 bases). Germline-derived CDR1 and CDR2 are MNHEY and SVGAGI. CDR3 length: 15 residues. V lost 0 bases and J 5 bases, leaving 13 bases between the germline ends. DNA for the CDR3: TGTGCCAGCAGTTACTCCGGAAGGGGCCTGGAGACCCAGTACTTC. Amino acids: CASSYSGRGLETQYF.

V usage is TRBV2 and J usage is TRBJ2-7, with 8 bases fitting TRBD1. The CDR3 has 13 amino acids. The germline CDR1 and CDR2 sequences are SNHLY and FYNNEI. Unmatched junction bases numbered 7, after V lost 8 bases and J lost 4 bases. The CDR3 nucleotides are TGTGCCAGCGACAGGACAGGGAGATACGAGCAGTACTTC. This encodes CASDRTGRYEQYF.

The V gene is TRBV5-4, the J gene TRBJ2-3; D remains ambiguous. Germline values: CDR1 SGHNT, CDR2 YYREEE (reference sequence). CDR3 length equals 16 residues. Trimming cost V 4 bases and J 3 bases, with 18 bases left between them. The CDR3 region is CASSPRSGAGTDTQYF. The CDR3 DNA follows: TGTGCCAGCAGCCCTAGATCGGGTGCTGGGACAGATACGCAGTATTTT.

The chain couples TRBV6-2 or TRBV6-3 to TRBJ2-7; D possibly corresponds to TRBD1 (6 bases). This CDR3 spans 15 amino acids. V was cut by 2 bases and J by 2 bases, with 13 bases left in between. Looked up from germline, CDR1 is MNHEY and CDR2 is SVGEGT. CDR3 DNA sequence: TGTGCCAGCAGTTACGGGTTAGGGGGACCCTACGAGCAGTACTTC. Encoded protein: CASSYGLGGPYEQYF.

The chain is built from TRBV28 and TRBJ1-1, with a tentative D call TRBD1 (5 bases). CDR3 size: 15 residues. V was trimmed by 4 bases and J by 2 bases, leaving 14 bases between them. CDR1 and CDR2 from the germline V gene are MDHEN and SYDVKM. DNA of the CDR3: TGTGCCAGCAGTTCCAGCGGGGCGGCTAACACTGAAGCTTTCTTT. This sequence encodes CASSSSGAANTEAFF.

The V and J genes are TRBV7-2 and TRBJ2-7, with TRBD2 identical over 13 bases. CDR3 size: 17 residues. Trimming took 4 bases from V and 4 from J; bases not matched to a gene: 10. Germline values: CDR1 SGHTA, CDR2 FQGNSA. The chain's CDR3 is CASSSDGTSGDLYEQYF. The CDR3 coding sequence is TGTGCCAGCAGCTCAGACGGGACTAGCGGGGACCTTTACGAGCAGTACTTC.